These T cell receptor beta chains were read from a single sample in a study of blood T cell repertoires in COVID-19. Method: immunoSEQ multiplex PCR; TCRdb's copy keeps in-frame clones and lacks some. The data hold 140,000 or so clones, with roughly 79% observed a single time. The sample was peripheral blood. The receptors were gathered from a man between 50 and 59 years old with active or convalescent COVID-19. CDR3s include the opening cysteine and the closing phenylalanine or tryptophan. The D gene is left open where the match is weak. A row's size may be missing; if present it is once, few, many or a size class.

DNA: TGCAGTGCTACGGTGACCCAGTACTTC
CDR3: CSATVTQYF
V: TRBV20-1
J: TRBJ2-5
size: NA
D: NA

DNA: TGCGCCAGCAGCTTAGAGGGGGCGGGCCCTCGGTTTTTT
CDR3: CASSLEGAGPRFF
V: TRBV5-1
J: TRBJ1-4
size: NA
D: TRBD1

DNA: TGTGCCAGCAGGGGCCTGTACACCGGGGAGCTGTTTTTT
CDR3: CASRGLYTGELFF
V: TRBV2
J: TRBJ2-2
size: NA
D: NA

DNA: TGTGCCAGCAGTTTATGGGCTAGCGGGTACACAGATACGCAGTATTTT
CDR3: CASSLWASGYTDTQYF
V: TRBV27
J: TRBJ2-3
size: NA
D: TRBD2

DNA: TGTGCCAGCAGCGTAGGCGAGGCCGGCGAGCAGTACTTC
CDR3: CASSVGEAGEQYF
V: TRBV9
J: TRBJ2-7
size: NA
D: NA

DNA: TGCAGTGCTAGTGGGACAGCGGGGGAAAAACTGTTTTTT
CDR3: CSASGTAGEKLFF
V: TRBV20-1
J: TRBJ1-4
size: NA
D: TRBD1

DNA: TGTGCCAGCAGCCAACGGGAGCTTTACAATGAGCAGTTCTTC
CDR3: CASSQRELYNEQFF
V: TRBV6-5
J: TRBJ2-1
size: NA
D: NA

DNA: TGTGCCAGCAGACGCCTAGACCTCTATGGCTACACCTTC
CDR3: CASRRLDLYGYTF
V: TRBV6-5
J: TRBJ1-2
size: NA
D: NA

DNA: TGTGCCAGCAGCGTAAACCGGGGATATACTCAAGAGACCCAGTACTTC
CDR3: CASSVNRGYTQETQYF
V: TRBV9
J: TRBJ2-5
size: NA
D: NA

DNA: TGTGCCAGCAGCGTAGGCAGGACTACCTCCTACGAGCAGTACTTC
CDR3: CASSVGRTTSYEQYF
V: TRBV9
J: TRBJ2-7
size: NA
D: NA

DNA: TGTGCCAGCAGTTTAGCGGCTTCTACGGGACAGTACTTC
CDR3: CASSLAASTGQYF
V: TRBV6-6
J: TRBJ2-7
size: NA
D: NA

DNA: TGCAGTGCTAGTGGTCTAGCGGGATCCCTAGGCTACGAGCAGTACTTC
CDR3: CSASGLAGSLGYEQYF
V: TRBV20-1
J: TRBJ2-7
size: NA
D: TRBD2

DNA: TGTGCCAGCAGCGCCCCGGGACTAGCAGGTGGCGGGGAGCTGTTTTTT
CDR3: CASSAPGLAGGGELFF
V: TRBV9
J: TRBJ2-2
size: NA
D: TRBD2

DNA: TGTGCCAGCAGTTATGGACAGGGCCTTAACTATGGCTACACCTTC
CDR3: CASSYGQGLNYGYTF
V: TRBV6-6
J: TRBJ1-2
size: few
D: TRBD1

DNA: TGCAGCGTTGTGTGGGGCGCATCCACTGAAGCTTTCTTT
CDR3: CSVVWGASTEAFF
V: TRBV29-1
J: TRBJ1-1
size: NA
D: NA

DNA: TGTGCCATCAGCCCGGGACAGGTTGCCGGTAGGGAGACCCAGTACTTC
CDR3: CAISPGQVAGRETQYF
V: TRBV10-3
J: TRBJ2-5
size: NA
D: TRBD1

DNA: TGCGCCAGCAGTGAGGACAGGGGGCAGGGGGATACGCAGTATTTT
CDR3: CASSEDRGQGDTQYF
V: TRBV10-1
J: TRBJ2-3
size: NA
D: TRBD1

DNA: TGTGCCAGCAGCCGACAGGTCCGCACAGATACGCAGTATTTT
CDR3: CASSRQVRTDTQYF
V: TRBV7-8
J: TRBJ2-3
size: NA
D: NA

DNA: TGCGCCAGCAGCATTACGATTAGCGGGATCAACGAGCAGTACTTC
CDR3: CASSITISGINEQYF
V: TRBV5-1
J: TRBJ2-7
size: few
D: TRBD2

DNA: TGTGCCAGCAGTTCACCGGGACAGGGGGCTTCGGAGACCCAGTACTTC
CDR3: CASSSPGQGASETQYF
V: TRBV28
J: TRBJ2-5
size: once
D: TRBD1

DNA: TGCGCCAGCAGTTTGCAGGAGGGTGTTAACACTGAAGCTTTCTTT
CDR3: CASSLQEGVNTEAFF
V: TRBV5-1
J: TRBJ1-1
size: NA
D: NA

DNA: TGTGCCAGCAGTTTATCTATAGAGGGGGAGCTGTTTTTT
CDR3: CASSLSIEGELFF
V: TRBV27
J: TRBJ2-2
size: NA
D: NA

DNA: TGCAGTGCTTCCGGGAACACTGAAGCTTTCTTT
CDR3: CSASGNTEAFF
V: TRBV20-1
J: TRBJ1-1
size: NA
D: NA

DNA: TGTGCCAGCAGCGGTAGAGGGGGCAGGGACTATGGCTACACCTTC
CDR3: CASSGRGGRDYGYTF
V: TRBV9
J: TRBJ1-2
size: few
D: TRBD1

DNA: TGTGCCAGTAGCCTGACAGGGCCCACAGATACGCAGTATTTT
CDR3: CASSLTGPTDTQYF
V: TRBV19
J: TRBJ2-3
size: NA
D: TRBD1

DNA: TGCGCCAGCAGCCTCGGACAGGACCCCGGGGAGCTGTTTTTT
CDR3: CASSLGQDPGELFF
V: TRBV5-1
J: TRBJ2-2
size: NA
D: TRBD1

DNA: TGCAGCGTTTCCGACAGGGGGCTTTGGAACACTGAAGCTTTCTTT
CDR3: CSVSDRGLWNTEAFF
V: TRBV29-1
J: TRBJ1-1
size: NA
D: TRBD1

DNA: TGTGCCAGCACCCGCGGCGGAGCCTCTGGAAACACCATATATTTT
CDR3: CASTRGGASGNTIYF
V: TRBV6-5
J: TRBJ1-3
size: NA
D: NA

DNA: TGTGCCAGTACCGCGCCGGGACAGATGAACACTGAAGCTTTCTTT
CDR3: CASTAPGQMNTEAFF
V: TRBV19
J: TRBJ1-1
size: NA
D: TRBD1

DNA: TGTGCCAGCAGCTTGGACAGGGCTCGAGGCTACACCTTC
CDR3: CASSLDRARGYTF
V: TRBV5-6
J: TRBJ1-2
size: NA
D: NA

DNA: TGTGCCACCAGCAGAGGTCTCGGGACAGGGGACTATGGCTACACCTTC
CDR3: CATSRGLGTGDYGYTF
V: TRBV15
J: TRBJ1-2
size: NA
D: TRBD1

DNA: TGCGCCAGCAGCTGGGCTAGCGAAGAGACCCAGTACTTC
CDR3: CASSWASEETQYF
V: TRBV5-1
J: TRBJ2-5
size: NA
D: NA

DNA: TGTGCCAGCAGCCACGGGCGGGTGATGAACACTGAAGCTTTCTTT
CDR3: CASSHGRVMNTEAFF
V: TRBV11-2
J: TRBJ1-1
size: once
D: NA

DNA: TGTGCCAGCAGCTTGGGCAGTCCCTCTGGAAACACCATATATTTT
CDR3: CASSLGSPSGNTIYF
V: TRBV5-4
J: TRBJ1-3
size: once
D: NA

DNA: TGTGCCAGCAGCCAAGCCAAGATTGTAAGCGGGAGAGAGAGCAATGAGCAGTTCTTC
CDR3: CASSQAKIVSGRESNEQFF
V: TRBV4-2
J: TRBJ2-1
size: once
D: TRBD2

DNA: TGTGCCAGCAGCTTAGTGGGGACAGAGGGATATGGCTACACCTTC
CDR3: CASSLVGTEGYGYTF
V: TRBV7-2
J: TRBJ1-2
size: NA
D: TRBD1

DNA: TGTGCCAGCAGCCTCGGGACAGGATATGGCTACACCTTC
CDR3: CASSLGTGYGYTF
V: TRBV7-3
J: TRBJ1-2
size: NA
D: TRBD1

DNA: TGCGCCAGCAGCTCCCCAGGGTGGACGAGTACGAACACTGAAGCTTTCTTT
CDR3: CASSSPGWTSTNTEAFF
V: TRBV4-1
J: TRBJ1-1
size: NA
D: NA

DNA: TGTGCCAGCAGCTTATCCTACACCGGGGAGCTGTTTTTT
CDR3: CASSLSYTGELFF
V: TRBV7-3
J: TRBJ2-2
size: NA
D: NA

DNA: TGTGCCAGCAGTGTGTCAAGCGGGACTTGGGAGACCCAGTACTTC
CDR3: CASSVSSGTWETQYF
V: TRBV27
J: TRBJ2-5
size: NA
D: TRBD2

DNA: TGTGCCAGCAGTCAGCGGGACAGGGATTACGAGCAGTACTTC
CDR3: CASSQRDRDYEQYF
V: TRBV27
J: TRBJ2-7
size: once
D: TRBD1

DNA: TGCGCCAGCAGCTCCGACAGGGGTGACGAGCAGTACTTC
CDR3: CASSSDRGDEQYF
V: TRBV5-1
J: TRBJ2-7
size: NA
D: TRBD1

DNA: TGTGCCAGCAGCACGAGGACAGGGGATAATTCACCCCTCCACTTT
CDR3: CASSTRTGDNSPLHF
V: TRBV7-8
J: TRBJ1-6
size: NA
D: TRBD1

DNA: TGTGCCAGCAGTGTGGGACAGCCTAATTCACCCCTCCACTTT
CDR3: CASSVGQPNSPLHF
V: TRBV2
J: TRBJ1-6
size: NA
D: TRBD1

DNA: TGTGCCAGCAGGCCAACGGGACAGGGGCCCCTCTATAGCAATCAGCCCCAGCATTTT
CDR3: CASRPTGQGPLYSNQPQHF
V: TRBV11-2
J: TRBJ1-5
size: NA
D: TRBD1

DNA: TGTGCCAGCAGTTTGGGACAGGCCAATTCACCCCTCCACTTT
CDR3: CASSLGQANSPLHF
V: TRBV28
J: TRBJ1-6
size: once
D: TRBD1

DNA: TGCGCCAGCAGCTTTGGAGGACAGGGGGGAGAGACCCAGTACTTC
CDR3: CASSFGGQGGETQYF
V: TRBV5-1
J: TRBJ2-5
size: NA
D: TRBD1

DNA: TGTGCCAGCTCACCCGCCAGCGGGAGCTCCTACAATGAGCAGTTCTTC
CDR3: CASSPASGSSYNEQFF
V: TRBV18
J: TRBJ2-1
size: once
D: TRBD2

DNA: TGTGCCAGCAGTGATGGGGGTATACAGGGCGAGCAGTACTTC
CDR3: CASSDGGIQGEQYF
V: TRBV2
J: TRBJ2-7
size: NA
D: NA

DNA: TGTGCCAGCAGCCCCCCACGGGAGCGAAATGAGCAGTTCTTC
CDR3: CASSPPRERNEQFF
V: TRBV7-9
J: TRBJ2-1
size: NA
D: NA

DNA: TGTGCCACCAGTGACGGTCCCCGGAGTGAGCAGTTCTTC
CDR3: CATSDGPRSEQFF
V: TRBV24-1
J: TRBJ2-1
size: once
D: NA

DNA: TGTGCCAGCAGCTTGGACTCGTACAATGAGCAGTTCTTC
CDR3: CASSLDSYNEQFF
V: TRBV5-4
J: TRBJ2-1
size: NA
D: NA

DNA: TGTGCCAGCAGTGAAGACCCCAGGGGGCGCGAACTGTTTTTT
CDR3: CASSEDPRGRELFF
V: TRBV6-1
J: TRBJ1-4
size: NA
D: TRBD1

DNA: TGTGCCAGTAGTGTTACAGGGTACACTGAAGCTTTCTTT
CDR3: CASSVTGYTEAFF
V: TRBV19
J: TRBJ1-1
size: NA
D: NA